This passage covers 5 T cell receptor beta chains from one sample sequenced in a study of blood T cell repertoires in COVID-19. TCRdb's table, derived via immunoSEQ multiplex PCR, lists solely in-frame clones and lacks some. The profile shows roughly 140,000 clones, approximately 90% of them singletons. The sample was peripheral blood. All receptors come from a woman aged 60-75 years with active COVID-19.

V and J are TRBV28 and TRBJ2-7; D is undetermined. V was pared by 1 base and J by 0 bases, with 7 bases between. The length of the CDR3 is 14 residues. The V gene's germline CDR1 is MDHEN and CDR2 SYDVKM. CDR3 sequence reads: CASSLSLSSYEQYF. The CDR3 DNA follows: TGTGCCAGCAGTTTATCGCTTAGCTCCTACGAGCAGTACTTC. Complete variable domain (other parts from reference TRBV28 and TRBJ2-7): DVKVTQSSRYLVKRTGEKVFLECVQDMDHENMFWYRQDPGLGLRLIYFSYDVKMKEKGDIPEGYSVSREKKERFSLILESASTNQTSMYLCASSLSLSSYEQYFGPGTRLTVT.

This clone was seen once. This chain joins TRBV27 and TRBJ2-7; the D gene is possibly TRBD2 (5 bases). Germline V gives CDR1 MNHEY, CDR2 SMNVEV (reference sequence). The V gene lost 5 bases and the J gene lost 3 bases, with 11 bases spanning the gap. The CDR3 contains 13 residues. The CDR3 protein is CASSIQRNYEQYF. CDR3 DNA sequence: TGTGCCAGCAGTATCCAGCGGAACTACGAGCAGTACTTC.

The V gene is TRBV5-6, the J gene TRBJ2-3; no reliable D call. Germline V CDR1 and CDR2: SGHDT, YYEEEE. Trimming pared 2 bases from V and 9 bases from J, leaving 7 bases between. The length of the CDR3 is 11 residues. The CDR3 region has the DNA TGTGCCAGCAGCTTTGCGGAAACGCAGTATTTT. This gives the protein CASSFAETQYF.

J is TRBJ2-2 and V is TRBV19; D remains unclear. Germline V gives CDR1 LNHDA, CDR2 SQIVND (reference sequence). The V gene lost 6 bases and the J gene lost 6 bases, with 17 bases spanning the gap. There are 15 residues in the CDR3. CDR3 residues: CASRLPTNTPGELFF. DNA for the CDR3: TGTGCCAGTAGGCTCCCTACTAACACCCCCGGGGAGCTGTTTTTT.

This chain uses TRBV5-6 with TRBJ1-6, with 10 bases matching TRBD1. Germline-derived CDR1 and CDR2 are SGHDT and YYEEEE. This CDR3 region has 15 residues. V lost 4 bases, J lost 10 bases, and 8 bases stayed unmatched. Written as DNA, the CDR3 is TGTGCCAGCAGCCGGGACAGGGGTATTAGCTCACCCCTCCACTTT. Amino acid sequence: CASSRDRGISSPLHF.